The 22 T cell receptor beta chains given below trace back to one sample, sequenced in a study of blood T cell repertoires in COVID-19. Using immunoSEQ multiplex PCR, the repertoire was profiled, and TCRdb retains in-frame clones only, with some absent. This sample has about 180,000 clones, with 65% to 90% found just once. Source material: peripheral blood. These receptors originate from a man aged 45-65 years with active or convalescent COVID-19.

The rearrangement uses TRBV28 and TRBJ2-7; 9 bases match TRBD1. Germline V gene lookup returns CDR1 MDHEN and CDR2 SYDVKM. The CDR3 loop spans 14 amino acids. V lost 5 bases to trimming and J lost 7 bases; unmatched junction nucleotides: 9. The CDR3 sequence is CASSPVGQGREQYF. The CDR3 nucleotides are TGTGCCAGCAGTCCAGTAGGACAGGGGCGTGAGCAGTACTTC.

This sequence joins TRBV7-2 and TRBJ1-2; D not resolved. CDR1 and CDR2 (germline): SGHTA, FQGNSA. Trimming stripped 4 bases from V and 6 bases from J, with 9 bases between. CDR3 length: 12 residues. The CDR3 spells CASSSSTHGYTF. CDR3 in DNA: TGTGCCAGCAGCTCCTCGACACATGGCTACACCTTC.

A few counts support this clone. The chain links TRBV7-9 to TRBJ2-7; D possibly corresponds to TRBD2 (6 bases). The CDR3 loop spans 14 amino acids. The V gene lost 4 bases and the J gene lost 0 bases, with 10 bases spanning the gap. Per germline, CDR1 SEHNR and CDR2 FQNEAQ (reference sequence). CDR3 region: CASSSRDSSYEQYF. The DNA of the CDR3 is TGTGCCAGCAGCTCCCGGGACTCCTCCTACGAGCAGTACTTC.

This clone occurred once. The chain couples TRBV19 to TRBJ2-4, with 9 bases matching TRBD1. Germline V CDR1 and CDR2: LNHDA, SQIVND (reference sequence). The junction had 7 bases not matched to a gene; V was cut back by 5 bases and J by 8 bases. The length of the CDR3 is 14 residues. CDR3 region: CASSFGQGKDIQYF. The CDR3 bases are TGTGCCAGTAGTTTCGGACAGGGGAAGGACATTCAGTACTTC.

The chain couples TRBV2 to TRBJ2-1, with a possible D match to TRBD2 (6 bases). This CDR3 comprises 14 residues. The germline CDR1 and CDR2 sequences are SNHLY and FYNNEI. The V end was cut by 0 bases, the J end by 9 bases, with 12 bases between. The CDR3 loop is CASSEAGGLGEQFF. DNA for the CDR3: TGTGCCAGCAGTGAAGCGGGAGGCCTGGGTGAGCAGTTCTTC.

V gene TRBV28 combines with J gene TRBJ1-3; D is uncertain. The ends were cut back, 7 bases at V and 6 bases at J, with 10 bases in the middle. Germline V CDR1 and CDR2: MDHEN, SYDVKM. The CDR3 is 12 residues long. The CDR3 nucleotides are TGTGCCAGCATGGAGGGTATAAACACCATATATTTT. It codes for CASMEGINTIYF.

The chain couples TRBV6-5 to TRBJ1-1; tentative D call: TRBD1 (6 bases). The V end lost 5 bases, the J end lost 2 bases, and 9 bases lay between the germline ends. The CDR3 runs 13 residues. In germline, CDR1 is MNHEY, CDR2 SVGAGI. In DNA, the CDR3 is TGTGCCAGCAGTCTCAGGGGAAACACTGAAGCTTTCTTT. Translating it yields CASSLRGNTEAFF.

V usage is TRBV15 and J usage is TRBJ2-5, with 8 positions matching TRBD1. Germline V gives CDR1 LNHNV, CDR2 YYDKDF (reference sequence). J was trimmed by 5 bases and V by 1 base; bases with no gene match: 9. The CDR3 length is 16 residues. For the CDR3, the DNA is TGTGCCACCAGCAGAGCAGACAGGGGAATGAGGGAGACCCAGTACTTC. This sequence encodes CATSRADRGMRETQYF.

This sequence joins TRBV21-1 and TRBJ1-1; the table gives TRBD1 as D, unverified against the DNA. TRBV21-1 is classified as a pseudogene. The CDR3 is 19 amino acids. CDR3 sequence reads: CASSKSGTGKPRGCTEAFF. CDR3 DNA: TGTGCCAGCAGCAAAAGTGGGACAGGGAAACCGAGGGGTTGCACTGAAGCTTTCTTT.

The chain recombines TRBV13 with TRBJ2-7; D gene unclear. Trimming pared 0 bases from V and 1 base from J, leaving 4 bases between. The CDR3 totals 13 residues. The germline V gene encodes CDR1 PRHDT and CDR2 FYEKMQ (reference sequence). The CDR3, as DNA: TGTGCCAGCAGCTTAGGGACATCCTACGAGCAGTACTTC. Translation: CASSLGTSYEQYF.

The gene calls are TRBV3-1 (or the pseudogene TRBV3-2) and TRBJ2-6, with a possible D match to TRBD1 (5 bases). From germline, CDR1 is LGHDT and CDR2 YNNKEL (reference sequence). V gave up 4 bases and J gave up 2 bases, with 9 bases separating them. This CDR3 has 15 amino acids. As DNA, the CDR3 is TGTGCCAGCAGCCCTACAGGAACTGGGGCCAACGTCCTGACTTTC. Its protein is CASSPTGTGANVLTF.

The J gene is TRBJ1-1, the V gene TRBV7-3; D unclear. CDR3 length: 15 residues. Germline CDR1 reads SGHTA; CDR2 reads FQGTGA. Trimming shortened V by 3 bases and J by 1 base, and 12 bases separated the two germline ends. CDR3: CASSLLIGGNTEAFF. DNA for the CDR3: TGTGCCAGCAGCTTGCTGATCGGAGGGAACACTGAAGCTTTCTTT.

Written as DNA, the CDR3 is TGTGCCAGCTCAGGAACCGGGACAGGTGGGACTGAAGCTTTCTTT. It is translated as CASSGTGTGGTEAFF. This chain joins TRBV18 and TRBJ1-1, with 8 bases aligning to TRBD1. The CDR3 totals 15 residues. Trimming cost V 5 bases and J 5 bases; bases outside gene matches: 10. Germline CDR1 and CDR2: KGHSH and LQKENI.

V usage is TRBV7-7 and J usage is TRBJ2-5; 8 nucleotides line up with TRBD1. Germline lookup yields CDR1 SSHAT and CDR2 FNYEAQ (reference sequence). This CDR3 is built from 13 residues. The V segment lost 9 bases and the J segment 1 base; nucleotides outside the gene matches: 4. CDR3: CASSGTGQETQYF. The CDR3, as DNA: TGTGCCAGTTCCGGGACAGGCCAAGAGACCCAGTACTTC.

The chain is built from TRBV7-3 and TRBJ2-1, with D maybe TRBD2 (6 bases). Trimming pared 5 bases from V and 1 base from J, leaving 12 bases between. CDR3 length: 15 residues. CDR1 and CDR2 from the germline V gene are SGHTA and FQGTGA. The CDR3, as DNA: TGTGCCAGCAGCCTAATGGGGGGTTCCTACAATGAGCAGTTCTTC. This encodes CASSLMGGSYNEQFF.

The chain joins TRBV15 to TRBJ2-7; D is possibly TRBD2 (7 bases). The CDR3 is made up of 15 amino acids. The germline CDR1 and CDR2 sequences are LNHNV and YYDKDF (reference sequence). The V and J ends lost 0 bases and 3 bases respectively, with 12 bases between them. CDR3 DNA sequence: TGTGCCACCAGCAGAGAAGGGGGGGGCTACTACGAGCAGTACTTC. Encoded protein: CATSREGGGYYEQYF.

This clone was found many times. The rearrangement joins TRBV29-1 to TRBJ2-7, with D hard to call. Deletions cut 3 bases from V and 5 bases from J, with 11 bases between. Germline V gene lookup returns CDR1 SQVTM and CDR2 ANQGSEA. The CDR3 runs 12 residues. CDR3 sequence reads: CSVDDGVDEQYF. CDR3 nucleotide sequence: TGCAGCGTTGATGACGGAGTGGACGAGCAGTACTTC.

This clone was detected once. The V and J genes are TRBV7-3 and TRBJ2-3; tentative D call: TRBD2 (7 bases). V shed 2 bases and J shed 5 bases, with 11 bases lying between them. The CDR3 runs 14 residues. Germline values: CDR1 SGHTA, CDR2 FQGTGA. Here the CDR3 reads CASSLPGGGDTQYF. CDR3 bases: TGTGCCAGCAGCTTACCGGGGGGCGGAGATACGCAGTATTTT.

The gene calls are TRBV9 and TRBJ2-3; D not certain. Germline assignment: CDR1 SGDLS and CDR2 YYNGEE. The CDR3 has 13 residues. V dropped 4 bases and J dropped 6 bases, with 12 bases sitting between them. For the CDR3, the DNA is TGTGCCAGCAGCCTCGCACCCGGGGATACGCAGTATTTT. Protein sequence: CASSLAPGDTQYF.

V gene TRBV15 combines with J gene TRBJ1-4; D possibly corresponds to TRBD1 (5 bases). V was shortened by 2 bases and J by 6 bases, with 13 bases between the two germline ends. The CDR3 has 15 residues. Germline CDR1 and CDR2: LNHNV and YYDKDF (reference sequence). CDR3 region: CATSRSSRAHEKLFF. DNA of the CDR3: TGTGCCACCAGCAGATCCTCCAGGGCTCATGAAAAACTGTTTTTT.

This clone was observed a few times. V gene TRBV5-6 combines with J gene TRBJ1-1; 12 bases match TRBD1. The germline V gene has CDR1 SGHDT and CDR2 YYEEEE. The CDR3 extends over 14 amino acids. The V gene end was trimmed by 4 bases and the J gene end by 6 bases; junction bases not matched to a gene: 4. The DNA for the CDR3 is TGTGCCAGCAGCCTAGGGACAGGGGGCGCTGAAGCTTTCTTT. Translated: CASSLGTGGAEAFF.

The V call is TRBV19, the J call TRBJ1-2; D call uncertain. The CDR3 consists of 12 residues. Trimming removed 7 bases at V and 4 bases at J, with 10 bases between. The germline V gene encodes CDR1 LNHDA and CDR2 SQIVND (reference sequence). The CDR3 DNA reads TGTGCCAGTATGGGCGTTAGCTATGGCTACACCTTC. Translated: CASMGVSYGYTF.